Each of the 6 T cell receptor beta chains below was sequenced from the same sample in a study of T cell responses to AZD1222 COVID-19 vaccine. Sequencing used immunoSEQ multiplex PCR; TCRdb keeps in-frame clones, though not all of them. Seen here are around 100,000 clones, roughly 85% observed once, and the top ten hold 4.5%. Sequenced here: peripheral blood, sampled 28 days after the second AZD1222 dose. These receptors were obtained from an adult who received the AZD1222 COVID-19 vaccine.

This clone has just one count. The rearrangement joins TRBV30 to TRBJ2-7, with TRBD2 matching 8 bases. V trimming: 3 bases; J trimming: 6 bases; junction bases outside the gene matches: 10. There are 14 residues in the CDR3. Germline assignment: CDR1 GTSNPN and CDR2 SVGIG (reference sequence). CDR3 in amino acids: CAWSGLAGSSEQYF. CDR3 coding DNA: TGTGCCTGGAGCGGACTAGCTGGGTCTTCCGAGCAGTACTTC.

This clone was seen once. The V gene is TRBV18, the J gene TRBJ2-7, with no clear D. In germline, CDR1 is KGHSH, CDR2 LQKENI. This CDR3 is 13 amino acids long. V was clipped by 3 bases and J by 0 bases, with 6 bases between them. CDR3 DNA: TGTGCCAGCTCACCGGGTGTCTCCTACGAGCAGTACTTC. The encoded protein is CASSPGVSYEQYF.

V gene TRBV7-9 combines with J gene TRBJ2-7, with 11 nucleotides matching TRBD1. This CDR3 is built from 16 residues. Trimming at V came to 5 bases and at J to 4 bases, leaving 10 bases not matched to a gene. CDR1 SEHNR and CDR2 FQNEAQ come from the germline V gene (reference sequence). This CDR3 is CASSDMDRGRTYEQYF. DNA of the CDR3: TGTGCCAGCAGCGATATGGACAGGGGGCGGACATACGAGCAGTACTTC.

The V and J genes are TRBV5-1 and TRBJ1-3; D not certain. CDR1 is SGHRS, CDR2 YFSETQ, per germline. The CDR3 consists of 14 residues. V was pared by 2 bases and J by 1 base, with 7 bases between. This CDR3 is CASSFDGSGNTIYF. CDR3 bases: TGCGCCAGCAGCTTCGACGGTTCTGGAAACACCATATATTTT. The full variable domain, completed using reference TRBV5-1 and TRBJ1-3, is KAGVTQTPRYLIKTRGQQVTLSCSPISGHRSVSWYQQTPGQGLQFLFEYFSETQRNKGNFPGRFSGRQFSNSRSEMNVSTLELGDSALYLCASSFDGSGNTIYFGEGSWLTVV.

The genes are TRBV29-1 and TRBJ2-7; D is perhaps TRBD1 (7 bases). Trimming cost V 6 bases and J 0 bases, with 18 bases left between them. The germline V gene has CDR1 SQVTM and CDR2 ANQGSEA. This CDR3 spans 15 amino acids. The CDR3: CSVRGAAVSSYEQYF. The CDR3 bases are TGCAGCGTCAGGGGGGCTGCGGTCAGCTCCTACGAGCAGTACTTC.

The chain recombines TRBV9 with TRBJ2-1; 9 nucleotides match TRBD2. V lost 0 bases to trimming and J lost 2 bases; unmatched junction nucleotides: 6. Germline loops: CDR1 SGDLS, CDR2 YYNGEE. This CDR3 is 17 amino acids long. CDR3 nucleotide sequence: TGTGCCAGCAGCGTAGAGGGCGGGAGGGCCGCCTACAATGAGCAGTTCTTC. It yields the protein CASSVEGGRAAYNEQFF.